What follows are 26 T cell receptor beta chains derived from one specimen sequenced in a study of CD4 T cells in relation to SARS-CoV-2 and coronaviruses. Profiled with immunoSEQ multiplex PCR; TCRdb holds only in-frame clones, not every one. The table records tens of thousands of clones, about three quarters of them present only once. The unexposed donors gave CD4+ T cells in about 2011-2019, prior to COVID-19. CD4+ T cells were isolated from the cells after more than nine days of culture. Their antigens are not known. The sequencing sample was made of CD4+ T cells from PBMCs, cultured in vitro. These receptors all stem from a human donor in good health.

In this sample, this clone turned up a few times. This chain uses TRBV29-1 with TRBJ1-6; D is perhaps TRBD1 (6 bases). V gave up 7 bases and J gave up 8 bases, with 12 bases separating them. The length of the CDR3 is 12 residues. Looked up from germline, CDR1 is SQVTM and CDR2 is ANQGSEA. The CDR3 region has the DNA TGCAGCGCCCGGGACACTGATTCACCCCTCCACTTT. Its translation: CSARDTDSPLHF.

This rearrangement joins TRBV10-3 to TRBJ2-1; 10 nucleotides agree with TRBD1. Germline V gives CDR1 ENHRY, CDR2 SYGVKD. V trimming: 4 bases; J trimming: 6 bases; junction bases outside the gene matches: 3. CDR3 size: 14 residues. This CDR3 is CAISGRTGGNEQFF. The CDR3 nucleotides read TGTGCCATCAGTGGCAGGACAGGGGGCAATGAGCAGTTCTTC.

This clone has more than one count but fewer than ten. The chain joins TRBV5-4 to TRBJ2-1; 11 bases map to TRBD2. The CDR3 loop spans 16 amino acids. V lost 4 bases, J lost 2 bases, and 5 bases stayed unmatched. Germline V lookup: CDR1 SGHNT, CDR2 YYREEE (reference sequence). The CDR3: CASSPSTSGTYNEQFF. The CDR3 region has the DNA TGTGCCAGCAGCCCATCGACTAGCGGGACCTACAATGAGCAGTTCTTC.

The chain recombines TRBV6-2 or TRBV6-3 with TRBJ1-5, with 8 bases matching TRBD1. V lost 2 bases, J lost 0 bases, and 18 bases stayed unmatched. CDR3 size: 21 residues. The germline V gene encodes CDR1 MNHEY and CDR2 SVGEGT. CDR3 in DNA: TGTGCCAGCAGTTACGAAGAGGGGGGTGGACAGGGACCTTATAGCAATCAGCCCCAGCATTTT. This sequence encodes CASSYEEGGGQGPYSNQPQHF.

The chain recombines TRBV3-1 (or the pseudogene TRBV3-2) with TRBJ1-5; D might be TRBD1 (5 bases). Germline lookup yields CDR1 LGHDT and CDR2 YNNKEL (reference sequence). Trimming took off 0 bases at V and 2 bases at J, with 11 bases between the two ends. The CDR3 is 16 amino acids. The CDR3 DNA reads TGTGCCAGCAGCCAAGATAAGGGGCCGGGCAATCAGCCCCAGCATTTT. Its protein product is CASSQDKGPGNQPQHF.

In this sample, this clone turned up a few times. The J gene is TRBJ1-4, the V gene TRBV28; D might be TRBD1 (5 bases). The CDR3 has 16 residues. Germline CDR1 and CDR2: MDHEN and SYDVKM. The ends were cut back, 7 bases at V and 4 bases at J, with 19 bases in the middle. The CDR3 DNA sequence: TGTGCCAGCACCACTTCCGGGCAGGGCCTTAATGAAAAACTGTTTTTT. As protein: CASTTSGQGLNEKLFF.

In its sample, this clone was seen once. The V and J genes are TRBV14 and TRBJ1-1; tentatively, D is TRBD1 (6 bases). Germline values: CDR1 SGHDN, CDR2 FVKESK. V was pared by 0 bases and J by 1 base, with 9 bases between. This CDR3 has 15 amino acids. This chain's CDR3 is CASSQEQGWNTEAFF. The CDR3 nucleotides read TGTGCCAGCAGCCAAGAGCAGGGGTGGAACACTGAAGCTTTCTTT.

The V and J genes are TRBV3-1 (or the pseudogene TRBV3-2) and TRBJ1-4; TRBD1 agrees at 8 bases. The germline V gene has CDR1 LGHDT and CDR2 YNNKEL (reference sequence). The CDR3 is made up of 14 amino acids. The V gene end was trimmed by 0 bases and the J gene end by 7 bases; junction bases not matched to a gene: 1. The CDR3 coding sequence is TGTGCCAGCAGCCAAGACAGGGGGCCTGAAAAACTGTTTTTT. Translating gives CASSQDRGPEKLFF.

The CDR3 region is CASSYSTGGGYTF. CDR3 nucleotides: TGTGCCAGCAGTTACTCTACGGGTGGAGGCTACACCTTC. The J gene is TRBJ1-2, the V gene TRBV6-5, with no clear D. CDR3 length: 13 amino acids. Trimming left V 0 bases short and J 8 bases short, with 10 bases between. Germline CDR1 reads MNHEY; CDR2 reads SVGAGI.

The rearrangement joins TRBV4-2 to TRBJ1-5; D is uncertain. Germline V CDR1 and CDR2: LGHNA, YNFKEQ. The CDR3 has 15 residues. Trimming shortened V by 0 bases and J by 9 bases, and 15 bases separated the two germline ends. The CDR3 nucleotides read TGTGCCAGCAGCCAAGAATGGGTCTCGGACTTGCCCCAGCATTTT. It codes for CASSQEWVSDLPQHF.

This sequence joins TRBV7-2 and TRBJ1-2, with 8 bases that match TRBD1. CDR1 is SGHTA and CDR2 is FQGNSA in the germline V gene. Germline trimming cut 5 bases from V and 4 bases from J; bases unmatched to any gene: 9. This CDR3 spans 15 amino acids. The CDR3 nucleotides read TGTGCCAGCAGCCCGCCCGGACAGGGCAGCTATGGCTACACCTTC. This encodes CASSPPGQGSYGYTF.

This clone was seen only a few times. V gene TRBV5-5 combines with J gene TRBJ2-7, with a weak D call TRBD2 (6 bases). Trimming pared 0 bases from V and 1 base from J, leaving 11 bases between. The CDR3 contains 15 residues. Germline CDR1 SGHKS, CDR2 YYEKEE (reference sequence). The CDR3, as DNA: TGTGCCAGCAGCTTGGCCGGGGGTGGGTCCTACGAGCAGTACTTC. Its protein is CASSLAGGGSYEQYF.

This clone was seen only a few times. The chain combines TRBV7-9 with TRBJ1-1; D gene unclear. The CDR3 length is 10 residues. Trimming removed 3 bases from V and 11 bases from J, with 7 bases in between. Germline V gives CDR1 SEHNR, CDR2 FQNEAQ (reference sequence). DNA of the CDR3: TGTGCCAGCAGCTTGGAACGGGCTTTCTTT. Protein product: CASSLERAFF.

The chain has TRBV25-1 and TRBJ2-5, with 8 bases fitting TRBD1. Germline loops: CDR1 MGHDK, CDR2 SYGVNS. This CDR3 is 16 amino acids long. The junction had 7 bases not matched to a gene; V was cut back by 2 bases and J by 2 bases. The CDR3 DNA reads as TGTGCCAGCAGTGAAGGGATTTGGACAGGGCAAGAGACCCAGTACTTC. It encodes CASSEGIWTGQETQYF.

J is TRBJ2-2 and V is TRBV9; 9 nucleotides match TRBD2. CDR3 size: 16 residues. Germline V lookup: CDR1 SGDLS, CDR2 YYNGEE. The V gene end was trimmed by 0 bases and the J gene end by 5 bases; junction bases not matched to a gene: 5. CDR3 sequence reads: CASSVGYAGGTGELFF. CDR3 in DNA: TGTGCCAGCAGCGTAGGTTACGCGGGAGGGACCGGGGAGCTGTTTTTT.

This clone has just a few counts. This CDR3 is CASSSDSALGYGYTF. In DNA, the CDR3 is TGTGCCAGCAGCTCGGACAGCGCCTTGGGCTATGGCTACACCTTC. This sequence joins TRBV7-2 and TRBJ1-2; TRBD1 is a possible D gene (6 bases). The CDR3 extends over 15 amino acids. V was pared by 4 bases and J by 4 bases, with 16 bases between. Germline V gene lookup returns CDR1 SGHTA and CDR2 FQGNSA. The complete variable domain, with remaining parts taken from reference TRBV7-2 and TRBJ1-2, reads GAGVSQSPSNKVTEKGKDVELRCDPISGHTALYWYRQSLGQGLEFLIYFQGNSAPDKSGLPSDRFSAERTGGSVSTLTIQRTQQEDSAVYLCASSSDSALGYGYTFGSGTRLTVV.

This clone was counted a single time. The chain uses TRBV4-1 and TRBJ2-7; 12 bases are a match to TRBD2. Per germline, CDR1 MGHRA and CDR2 YSYEKL. Unmatched junction bases numbered 5, after V lost 2 bases and J lost 3 bases. This CDR3 spans 16 amino acids. The CDR3 loop is CASSQSTSGGIYEQYF. For the CDR3, the DNA is TGCGCCAGCAGCCAATCTACTAGCGGGGGGATCTACGAGCAGTACTTC.

The chain links TRBV7-9 to TRBJ1-3; D is unclear. With 6 bases removed from V and 4 bases from J, the gap between germline ends came to 7 bases. CDR1 SEHNR and CDR2 FQNEAQ come from the germline V gene (reference sequence). This CDR3 has 12 residues. CDR3 sequence (DNA): TGTGCCAGCAGACCTGTGGGAAACACCATATATTTT. Its translation: CASRPVGNTIYF.

The chain recombines TRBV18 with TRBJ2-5, with TRBD1 as a possible D gene (5 bases). The CDR3 sequence is 15 residues long. The germline CDR1 and CDR2 sequences are KGHSH and LQKENI. V lost 3 bases, J lost 1 base, and 12 bases lay in between. In DNA form, the CDR3 reads TGTGCCAGCTCACCGCTGCAGGGTCCCCAAGAGACCCAGTACTTC. Amino acid sequence: CASSPLQGPQETQYF.

The chain joins TRBV5-1 to TRBJ1-2, with D perhaps matching TRBD1 (5 bases). V lost 4 bases, J lost 8 bases, and 12 bases lay in between. Per germline, CDR1 SGHRS and CDR2 YFSETQ. The CDR3 spans 12 residues. CDR3 region: CASSASGLGYTF. CDR3 coding DNA: TGCGCCAGCAGCGCGTCGGGGCTCGGCTACACCTTC. The full variable domain, in which reference TRBV5-1 and TRBJ1-2 provide the parts outside the CDR3, is KAGVTQTPRYLIKTRGQQVTLSCSPISGHRSVSWYQQTPGQGLQFLFEYFSETQRNKGNFPGRFSGRQFSNSRSEMNVSTLELGDSALYLCASSASGLGYTFGSGTRLTVV.

V usage is TRBV5-1 and J usage is TRBJ1-6; D possibly corresponds to TRBD1 (5 bases). This CDR3 contains 13 residues. V gave up 0 bases and J gave up 14 bases, with 12 bases separating them. Germline V gives CDR1 SGHRS, CDR2 YFSETQ. The CDR3: CASSLAGGRSLHF. The CDR3 DNA follows: TGCGCCAGCAGCTTGGCCGGGGGGAGGTCCCTCCACTTT.

The chain has TRBV4-3 and TRBJ1-1; D gene unclear. This CDR3 has 13 amino acids. Trimming removed 0 bases from V and 5 bases from J, with 7 bases in between. Germline-derived CDR1 and CDR2 are LGHNA and YSLEER. CDR3 bases: TGCGCCAGCAGCCAAGAATACGGGACTGAAGCTTTCTTT. It yields the protein CASSQEYGTEAFF.

This clone was seen a few times. This chain connects TRBV24-1 to TRBJ2-2; TRBD1 matches at 9 bases. This CDR3 region has 15 residues. V lost 9 bases and J lost 1; bases outside the gene matches: 5. In germline, CDR1 is KGHDR, CDR2 SFDVKD. CDR3 sequence: CATSLGQGNTGELFF. Here the CDR3 DNA reads TGTGCCACCTCACTGGGACAGGGGAACACCGGGGAGCTGTTTTTT.

This CDR3 is CASSTSQGTNTEAFF. In DNA form, the CDR3 reads TGCGCCAGCAGCACGTCACAGGGAACGAACACTGAAGCTTTCTTT. The V call is TRBV5-1, the J call TRBJ1-1; perhaps TRBD1 as D (6 bases). Trimming removed 4 bases at V and 1 base at J, with 14 bases between. Germline V gene data show CDR1 as SGHRS and CDR2 as YFSETQ. This CDR3 spans 15 amino acids.

The chain uses TRBV7-8 and TRBJ1-1; perhaps TRBD1 as D (5 bases). Trimming left V 1 base short and J 3 bases short, with 15 bases between. This CDR3 is 16 amino acids long. Germline lookup yields CDR1 SGHVS and CDR2 FQNEAQ. The DNA for the CDR3 is TGTGCCAGCAGCTTAGGGGCACGGGGAGGGGACACTGAAGCTTTCTTT. This encodes CASSLGARGGDTEAFF.

The gene calls are TRBV4-3 and TRBJ1-6; 9 bases are shared with TRBD1. Germline V gene lookup returns CDR1 LGHNA and CDR2 YSLEER. V was pared by 0 bases and J by 6 bases, with 9 bases of the junction left unmatched. The CDR3 runs 18 residues. The CDR3 sequence is CASSQDSRQGGLNSPLHF. The CDR3 DNA follows: TGCGCCAGCAGCCAAGATTCTAGACAGGGGGGCCTTAATTCACCCCTCCACTTT.